The next 14 T cell receptor beta chains were all read from a single sample in a study of T-cell reconstitution after alpha-beta-depleted transplantation in children. Researchers prepared the TCRbeta library using unique molecular identifiers, the study reports. One entry per CDR3 protein, called by TCRdb with MiXCR from the PCR reads. The repertoire consists of some 80,000 distinct CDR3 sequences, with 18% occurring once and the leading ten covering less than 60%. The starting material was PBMCs, mostly from graft donor cells, obtained 360 days after TCRalphabeta/CD19-depleted stem cell transplant. Receptors were obtained from a male patient aged 2-9 years who had a stem cell transplant for acute lymphoblastic leukemia, so the T cells may come from the graft donor.

This chain joins TRBV24-1 and TRBJ2-3, with 7 bases aligning to TRBD2. V trimming: 4 bases; J trimming: 4 bases; junction bases outside the gene matches: 13. The CDR3 length is 17 residues. CDR1 and CDR2 (germline): KGHDR, SFDVKD. This CDR3 reads CATSETRAGVVPDTQYF. The CDR3 coding sequence is TGTGCCACCAGTGAGACTCGTGCGGGAGTCGTCCCAGATACGCAGTATTTT.

This chain joins TRBV20-1 and TRBJ2-5; D is unclear. The CDR3 extends over 12 amino acids. Germline V lookup: CDR1 DFQATT, CDR2 SNEGSKA (reference sequence). Trimming pared 5 bases from V and 5 bases from J, leaving 12 bases between. For the CDR3, the DNA is TGCAGTGCTGTGTCTCTTCGGGAGACCCAGTACTTC. Translating it yields CSAVSLRETQYF.

The chain uses TRBV12-3 or TRBV12-4 and TRBJ2-1; 7 bases map to TRBD2. The CDR3 has 15 amino acids. Unmatched junction bases numbered 11, after V lost 4 bases and J lost 8 bases. This chain's CDR3 is CASSYLSGPRDEQFF. The CDR3 bases are TGTGCCAGCAGTTACCTTAGCGGGCCAAGGGATGAGCAGTTCTTC.

This clonotype was counted at least ten times. The rearrangement joins TRBV6-5 to TRBJ2-2, with TRBD1 matching over 8 bases. Germline CDR1 MNHEY, CDR2 SVGAGI. The CDR3 sequence is 15 residues long. With V trimmed by 8 bases and J by 3 bases, 8 bases remained unmatched. CDR3 sequence reads: CASGPRGPDTGELFF. CDR3 coding DNA: TGTGCCAGCGGACCCAGGGGGCCGGACACCGGGGAGCTGTTTTTT.

The chain couples TRBV24-1 to TRBJ2-7, with D possibly being TRBD1 or TRBD2 (6 bases each). V was shortened by 5 bases and J by 2 bases, with 12 bases between the two germline ends. Per germline, CDR1 KGHDR and CDR2 SFDVKD. The CDR3 is made up of 14 amino acids. CDR3 in amino acids: CATSVYGGTYEQYF. The CDR3 DNA is TGTGCCACCAGTGTCTACGGGGGCACCTACGAGCAGTACTTC.

The chain has TRBV7-6 and TRBJ2-4; TRBD1 or TRBD2 may be the D gene (5 bases each). Germline CDR1 SGHVS, CDR2 FNYEAQ. The V and J ends lost 4 bases and 1 base respectively, with 14 bases between them. CDR3 size: 16 residues. The CDR3 region has the DNA TGTGCCAGCAGCTCCGGGTGGGGGATCGCCAAAAACATTCAGTACTTC. This sequence encodes CASSSGWGIAKNIQYF.

This clonotype appeared many times. The chain combines TRBV5-6 with TRBJ2-7; TRBD2 is a possible D gene (7 bases). CDR3 size: 19 residues. Between the trimmed V and J ends, which lost 0 bases and 2 bases, there was a span of 24 bases. Germline CDR1 SGHDT, CDR2 YYEEEE. Here the CDR3 DNA reads TGTGCCAGCAGCTTGGCCCCGTTTGGGGGGGCAACCAGCCCCTACGAGCAGTACTTC. Protein: CASSLAPFGGATSPYEQYF.

The chain employs TRBV12-3 or TRBV12-4 and TRBJ1-2, with D uncertain. Trimming took off 5 bases at V and 8 bases at J, with 9 bases between the two ends. The CDR3 runs to 11 residues. CDR3 DNA sequence: TGTGCCAGCAGTCCAATGGGGGGCTACACCTTC. This translates into CASSPMGGYTF.

The chain employs TRBV4-1 and TRBJ2-5, with 9 positions matching TRBD2. V dropped 4 bases and J dropped 2; count of bases not matched to a gene: 20. Germline V CDR1 and CDR2: MGHRA, YSYEKL. The CDR3 spans 20 residues. CDR3 sequence: CASSLYAGGRASSVQETQYF. The CDR3 region has the DNA TGCGCCAGCAGCCTCTATGCCGGCGGGAGGGCCTCGAGCGTACAAGAGACCCAGTACTTC.

V is TRBV20-1 and J is TRBJ2-1, with 14 bases identical to TRBD2. This CDR3 has 17 amino acids. Germline CDR1 DFQATT, CDR2 SNEGSKA (reference sequence). Trimming cost V 6 bases and J 0 bases; bases outside gene matches: 7. CDR3 sequence: CSAGTSGSGGSYNEQFF. The DNA for the CDR3 is TGCAGTGCAGGGACTAGCGGGAGCGGTGGCTCCTACAATGAGCAGTTCTTC.

V and J are TRBV12-3 or TRBV12-4 and TRBJ2-1; D could derive from TRBD1 or TRBD2 (5 bases each). This CDR3 is 14 amino acids long. V was shortened by 6 bases and J by 6 bases, with 15 bases between the two germline ends. CDR3 residues: CASSLTRDPNEQFF. In DNA form, the CDR3 reads TGTGCCAGCAGCCTTACCCGGGACCCCAATGAGCAGTTCTTC.

The gene calls are TRBV12-3 or TRBV12-4 and TRBJ2-1; TRBD2 agrees at 8 bases. Trimming cost V 7 bases and J 5 bases; bases outside gene matches: 10. The CDR3 runs to 15 residues. DNA of the CDR3: TGTGCCAGCACCCGCCCCGGGAGGGCCGACAATGAGCAGTTCTTC. This sequence encodes CASTRPGRADNEQFF.

The chain links TRBV7-9 to TRBJ2-4; D not resolved. Germline CDR1 reads SEHNR; CDR2 reads FQNEAQ (reference sequence). V shed 5 bases and J shed 0 bases, with 17 bases lying between them. The length of the CDR3 is 17 residues. This CDR3 is CASSTEPGHIAKNIQYF. The DNA for the CDR3 is TGTGCCAGCAGCACCGAACCGGGCCACATAGCCAAAAACATTCAGTACTTC.

The DNA of the CDR3 is TGTGCCAGCATCGGCGGGACGAGCTCCTACGAGCAGTACTTC. Encoded protein: CASIGGTSSYEQYF. V usage is TRBV6-1 and J usage is TRBJ2-7, with TRBD2 as a possible D gene (6 bases). Trimming pared 7 bases from V and 0 bases from J, leaving 13 bases between. CDR3 size: 14 residues. The germline CDR1 and CDR2 sequences are MNHNS and SASEGT.